This paragraph reports one TCR beta chain. Libraries were prepared by immunoSEQ multiplex PCR; TCRdb keeps only in-frame clonotypes and omits some of them. Altogether roughly 110,000 clones are present, about 89% being singletons, with the ten largest covering 1.6%. V dropped 0 bases and J dropped 4; count of bases not matched to a gene: 0. This CDR3 is built from 14 residues. Germline lookup yields CDR1 SGHDT and CDR2 YYEEEE. The data were taken from a study of T cell changes during pregnancy in multiple sclerosis. The rearrangement links TRBV5-6 to TRBJ2-1, with 8 bases identical to TRBD1. The receptor was derived from a female donor with multiple sclerosis, enrolled in a pregnancy study. The sequenced sample was peripheral blood, obtained before pregnancy. The CDR3 here is CASSLGTGYNEQFF. CDR3 coding DNA: TGTGCCAGCAGCTTGGGGACAGGGTACAATGAGCAGTTCTTC.